The rows below give T cell receptor beta chains drawn from one sample of a study of CD8+ T cells in alopecia areata. Generated by immunoSEQ multiplex PCR, the TCRdb table keeps only in-frame clones and is missing some. This table holds 140,000 or so clones, less than 65% found once. The sequencing sample was made of CD8+ T cells sorted from blood. Source of these receptors: a human donor in good health. CDR3s include the opening cysteine and the closing phenylalanine or tryptophan. The order of the fields is V gene, clone size, CDR3 length, D gene, J gene, CDR3 protein, CDR3 DNA. The D gene is left open where the match is weak. Size is stated for part of the rows, as once, few or many counts, or as a class when the clone is expanded.

v_call: TRBV11-2; clone_size: NA; cdr3_length: 15; d_call: NA; j_call: TRBJ2-1; cdr3_aa: CASSREGGAGTEQFF; cdr3_nt: TGTGCCAGCAGCCGCGAAGGGGGGGCCGGGACTGAGCAGTTCTTC
v_call: TRBV7-7; clone_size: NA; cdr3_length: 13; d_call: NA; j_call: TRBJ1-1; cdr3_aa: CASSARTDTEAFF; cdr3_nt: TGTGCCAGCAGCGCACGGACTGACACTGAAGCTTTCTTT
v_call: TRBV29-1; clone_size: NA; cdr3_length: 10; d_call: NA; j_call: TRBJ2-5; cdr3_aa: CSVEEETQYF; cdr3_nt: TGCAGCGTTGAAGAAGAGACCCAGTACTTC
v_call: TRBV29-1; clone_size: NA; cdr3_length: 14; d_call: NA; j_call: TRBJ2-1; cdr3_aa: CSVDTQAPDNEQFF; cdr3_nt: TGCAGCGTTGACACCCAGGCACCGGACAATGAGCAGTTCTTC
v_call: TRBV29-1; clone_size: NA; cdr3_length: 14; d_call: NA; j_call: TRBJ1-2; cdr3_aa: CSVEIAGGSYGYTF; cdr3_nt: TGCAGCGTTGAAATTGCCGGAGGTAGCTATGGCTACACCTTC
v_call: TRBV25-1; clone_size: NA; cdr3_length: 14; d_call: NA; j_call: TRBJ1-5; cdr3_aa: CASSELDANQPQHF; cdr3_nt: TGTGCCAGCAGTGAATTAGATGCGAATCAGCCCCAGCATTTT
v_call: TRBV27; clone_size: NA; cdr3_length: 14; d_call: TRBD1; j_call: TRBJ2-1; cdr3_aa: CASSPYGTGNEQFF; cdr3_nt: TGTGCCAGCAGTCCATACGGGACAGGGAATGAGCAGTTCTTC
v_call: TRBV5-6; clone_size: NA; cdr3_length: 13; d_call: TRBD2; j_call: TRBJ2-7; cdr3_aa: CASESGRSNEQYF; cdr3_nt: TGTGCCAGCGAGAGCGGGAGATCCAACGAGCAGTACTTC
v_call: TRBV5-1; clone_size: NA; cdr3_length: 15; d_call: TRBD2; j_call: TRBJ2-7; cdr3_aa: CASSLSFGGSYEQYF; cdr3_nt: TGCGCCAGCAGCTTATCCTTCGGCGGGAGCTACGAGCAGTACTTC
v_call: TRBV2; clone_size: NA; cdr3_length: 19; d_call: TRBD2; j_call: TRBJ2-7; cdr3_aa: CALPRDPDSGRSRSYEQYF; cdr3_nt: TGTGCCCTACCGAGGGACCCGGACAGCGGGAGGTCTCGCTCCTACGAGCAGTACTTC
v_call: TRBV25-1; clone_size: few; cdr3_length: 14; d_call: NA; j_call: TRBJ2-7; cdr3_aa: CASSASLGGNEQYF; cdr3_nt: TGTGCCAGCAGTGCTTCCTTGGGGGGAAACGAGCAGTACTTC
v_call: TRBV29-1; clone_size: NA; cdr3_length: 17; d_call: TRBD2; j_call: TRBJ2-2; cdr3_aa: CSVETSGRAPNTGELFF; cdr3_nt: TGCAGCGTTGAGACTAGCGGGAGGGCACCCAACACCGGGGAGCTGTTTTTT
v_call: TRBV29-1; clone_size: NA; cdr3_length: 14; d_call: TRBD1; j_call: TRBJ2-1; cdr3_aa: CSVELPGQGRGQFF; cdr3_nt: TGCAGCGTTGAGCTACCGGGACAGGGAAGGGGGCAGTTCTTC
v_call: TRBV6-5; clone_size: once; cdr3_length: 12; d_call: TRBD1; j_call: TRBJ2-1; cdr3_aa: CASGTGYNEQFF; cdr3_nt: TGTGCCAGTGGGACAGGCTACAATGAGCAGTTCTTC
v_call: TRBV29-1; clone_size: few; cdr3_length: 15; d_call: TRBD1; j_call: TRBJ2-7; cdr3_aa: CSVLPSDRGRLEQYF; cdr3_nt: TGCAGCGTTCTACCATCGGACAGGGGGCGCTTGGAGCAGTACTTC
v_call: TRBV4-1; clone_size: NA; cdr3_length: 14; d_call: TRBD2; j_call: TRBJ2-7; cdr3_aa: CASSQLAGVYEQYF; cdr3_nt: TGCGCCAGCAGCCAGTTAGCGGGAGTTTACGAGCAGTACTTC
v_call: TRBV28; clone_size: NA; cdr3_length: 15; d_call: NA; j_call: TRBJ2-1; cdr3_aa: CASSLVGESFIEQFF; cdr3_nt: TGTGCCAGCAGCCTGGTTGGGGAGTCCTTTATTGAGCAGTTCTTC
v_call: TRBV5-1; clone_size: NA; cdr3_length: 14; d_call: NA; j_call: TRBJ1-1; cdr3_aa: CASSLRRGTTEAFF; cdr3_nt: TGCGCCAGCAGCTTGCGCAGGGGAACCACTGAAGCTTTCTTT
v_call: TRBV10-2; clone_size: NA; cdr3_length: 12; d_call: NA; j_call: TRBJ1-1; cdr3_aa: CASRQENTEAFF; cdr3_nt: TGCGCCAGCAGACAGGAGAACACTGAAGCTTTCTTT
v_call: TRBV29-1; clone_size: NA; cdr3_length: 16; d_call: TRBD2; j_call: TRBJ2-3; cdr3_aa: CSVDTRLAGGPGTQYF; cdr3_nt: TGCAGCGTTGACACCCGACTAGCGGGAGGCCCAGGTACGCAGTATTTT
v_call: TRBV9; clone_size: few; cdr3_length: 12; d_call: NA; j_call: TRBJ1-2; cdr3_aa: CASSVGSSGYTF; cdr3_nt: TGTGCCAGCAGCGTAGGATCTTCGGGCTACACCTTC
v_call: TRBV2; clone_size: NA; cdr3_length: 12; d_call: NA; j_call: TRBJ1-2; cdr3_aa: CASSKGRSGYTF; cdr3_nt: TGTGCCAGCAGTAAGGGAAGGAGTGGCTACACCTTC
v_call: TRBV2; clone_size: NA; cdr3_length: 15; d_call: NA; j_call: TRBJ2-4; cdr3_aa: CASSEGPSAKNIQYF; cdr3_nt: TGTGCCAGCAGTGAGGGTCCTTCAGCCAAAAACATTCAGTACTTC
v_call: TRBV29-1; clone_size: NA; cdr3_length: 16; d_call: NA; j_call: TRBJ2-1; cdr3_aa: CSVYKRGILSYNEQFF; cdr3_nt: TGCAGCGTTTATAAAAGGGGGATCCTTTCCTACAATGAGCAGTTCTTC
v_call: TRBV13; clone_size: NA; cdr3_length: 13; d_call: TRBD1; j_call: TRBJ2-7; cdr3_aa: CASSHDRVHEQYF; cdr3_nt: TGTGCCAGCAGCCACGACAGGGTCCACGAGCAGTACTTC
v_call: TRBV27; clone_size: NA; cdr3_length: 13; d_call: NA; j_call: TRBJ1-2; cdr3_aa: CASSLSSRGDYTF; cdr3_nt: TGTGCCAGCAGTTTATCGTCTCGCGGTGACTACACCTTC
v_call: TRBV7-2; clone_size: few; cdr3_length: 14; d_call: NA; j_call: TRBJ2-7; cdr3_aa: CASSLAGGGYEQYF; cdr3_nt: TGTGCCAGCAGCTTAGCGGGAGGAGGATACGAGCAGTACTTC
v_call: TRBV6-5; clone_size: NA; cdr3_length: 13; d_call: TRBD2; j_call: TRBJ2-3; cdr3_aa: CASSPAGTDTQYF; cdr3_nt: TGTGCCAGCAGCCCAGCGGGAACAGATACGCAGTATTTT
v_call: TRBV5-1; clone_size: NA; cdr3_length: 16; d_call: TRBD1; j_call: TRBJ2-7; cdr3_aa: CASSVSRDSDSYEQYF; cdr3_nt: TGCGCCAGCAGCGTGAGCCGGGACAGTGACTCCTACGAGCAGTACTTC
v_call: TRBV7-9; clone_size: few; cdr3_length: 16; d_call: NA; j_call: TRBJ2-7; cdr3_aa: CASSSPNPQGSYEQYF; cdr3_nt: TGTGCCAGCAGCTCCCCAAACCCACAGGGCTCCTACGAGCAGTACTTC
v_call: TRBV4-1; clone_size: NA; cdr3_length: 13; d_call: NA; j_call: TRBJ2-7; cdr3_aa: CASSQEVAGEQYF; cdr3_nt: TGCGCCAGCAGCCAAGAGGTGGCCGGTGAGCAGTACTTC
v_call: TRBV9; clone_size: once; cdr3_length: 15; d_call: NA; j_call: TRBJ2-7; cdr3_aa: CASSVGQQSTYEQYF; cdr3_nt: TGTGCCAGCAGCGTAGGTCAGCAGAGTACCTACGAGCAGTACTTC
v_call: TRBV5-6; clone_size: NA; cdr3_length: 16; d_call: NA; j_call: TRBJ2-3; cdr3_aa: CASSLGNTGSTDTQYF; cdr3_nt: TGTGCCAGCAGCTTGGGGAATACAGGTAGCACAGATACGCAGTATTTT
v_call: TRBV7-6; clone_size: NA; cdr3_length: 14; d_call: TRBD1; j_call: TRBJ2-7; cdr3_aa: CASRPTGTSYEQYF; cdr3_nt: TGTGCCAGCAGACCGACAGGGACCTCCTACGAGCAGTACTTC
v_call: TRBV7-9; clone_size: NA; cdr3_length: 11; d_call: NA; j_call: TRBJ2-3; cdr3_aa: CASSRIDTQYF; cdr3_nt: TGTGCCAGCAGCCGTATAGATACGCAGTATTTT
v_call: TRBV13; clone_size: NA; cdr3_length: 15; d_call: TRBD1; j_call: TRBJ1-1; cdr3_aa: CASSLGQATNTEAFF; cdr3_nt: TGTGCCAGCAGCTTGGGACAGGCTACGAACACTGAAGCTTTCTTT
v_call: TRBV2; clone_size: NA; cdr3_length: 16; d_call: TRBD2; j_call: TRBJ2-2; cdr3_aa: CASSPPTSRGTGELFF; cdr3_nt: TGTGCCAGCAGTCCACCGACTAGCCGGGGCACCGGGGAGCTGTTTTTT
v_call: TRBV7-2; clone_size: few; cdr3_length: 13; d_call: TRBD1; j_call: TRBJ2-7; cdr3_aa: CASRDRGTYEQYF; cdr3_nt: TGTGCCAGCCGGGACAGAGGTACCTACGAGCAGTACTTC
v_call: TRBV5-5; clone_size: NA; cdr3_length: 16; d_call: TRBD2; j_call: TRBJ2-7; cdr3_aa: CASSQDGTSGSYEQYF; cdr3_nt: TGTGCCAGCAGCCAAGATGGGACTAGCGGCTCCTACGAGCAGTACTTC
v_call: TRBV5-4; clone_size: NA; cdr3_length: 16; d_call: TRBD2; j_call: TRBJ2-3; cdr3_aa: CASSLDGLARTDTQYF; cdr3_nt: TGTGCCAGCAGCTTGGATGGACTAGCACGCACAGATACGCAGTATTTT
v_call: TRBV9; clone_size: NA; cdr3_length: 15; d_call: NA; j_call: TRBJ1-5; cdr3_aa: CASSPSGTDNQPQHF; cdr3_nt: TGTGCCAGCAGCCCGAGTGGGACCGACAATCAGCCCCAGCATTTT
v_call: TRBV6-1; clone_size: few; cdr3_length: 15; d_call: NA; j_call: TRBJ2-1; cdr3_aa: CASESSANSYNEQFF; cdr3_nt: TGTGCCAGCGAGTCTAGCGCAAACTCCTACAATGAGCAGTTCTTC
v_call: TRBV2; clone_size: NA; cdr3_length: 19; d_call: NA; j_call: TRBJ2-1; cdr3_aa: CARSPLIPGTSLWGNEQFF; cdr3_nt: TGTGCCAGGAGCCCCCTGATCCCCGGGACATCGCTTTGGGGCAATGAGCAGTTCTTC
v_call: TRBV25-1; clone_size: NA; cdr3_length: 14; d_call: NA; j_call: TRBJ2-5; cdr3_aa: CATTSSVEQETQYF; cdr3_nt: TGTGCCACTACGTCTAGCGTTGAGCAAGAGACCCAGTACTTC
v_call: TRBV19; clone_size: few; cdr3_length: 13; d_call: NA; j_call: TRBJ2-7; cdr3_aa: CASSRTATYEQYF; cdr3_nt: TGTGCCAGTAGCAGGACAGCGACCTACGAGCAGTACTTC
v_call: TRBV13; clone_size: NA; cdr3_length: 13; d_call: NA; j_call: TRBJ2-7; cdr3_aa: CASSLLIRYEQYF; cdr3_nt: TGTGCCAGCAGCTTGCTAATCCGCTACGAGCAGTACTTC
v_call: TRBV2; clone_size: few; cdr3_length: 11; d_call: NA; j_call: TRBJ1-5; cdr3_aa: CASRGGQPQHF; cdr3_nt: TGTGCCAGCAGGGGAGGGCAGCCCCAGCATTTT